The entry below gives a single T cell receptor beta chain sequence along with its context. The target antigen is unknown. The nonmyeloablative bone marrow transplants came from related graft donors, with transient mixed chimerism. CD4+CD25+CD127- Tregs, CD4+CD25- non-Tregs, CD4 and CD8 cells were sorted. Produced via immunoSEQ multiplex PCR; TCRdb's table is partial and in-frame only. The sample shows about 50,000 clones, roughly 89% of them seen only once. This sample is drawn from a study of Tregs in tolerant kidney transplant recipients. Study results and caveats: Tregs expanded with activated donor B cells seemed most donor-specific. Biological reproducibility was not directly addressed, but technical replication error appeared minimal. Changing PCR primers prevented nucleotide comparison between some patients' samples.

J gave up 7 bases and V 4 bases, and 7 bases lay outside the gene matches. This CDR3 is 15 amino acids long. Germline CDR1 and CDR2: SGHNT and YYREEE (reference sequence). This receptor was identified in a human patient who received a combined kidney and bone marrow transplant. The T cells may come from the graft donor. Material: CD8+ T cells from blood (PBMCs), obtained 12 months after the transplant. The chain uses TRBV5-4 and TRBJ1-6, with TRBD1 matching over 8 bases. CDR3 bases: TGTGCCAGCAGCCCCGGACAGGGTCAGAATTCACCCCTCCACTTT. Its translation: CASSPGQGQNSPLHF. The full variable domain, rest sourced from reference TRBV5-4 and TRBJ1-6, is ETGVTQSPTHLIKTRGQQVTLRCSSQSGHNTVSWYQQALGQGPQFIFQYYREEENGRGNFPPRFSGLQFPNYSSELNVNALELDDSALYLCASSPGQGQNSPLHFGNGTRLTVT.